A selection of T cell receptor beta chains follows, all from one sample in a study of Ad26.COV2.S vaccination and SARS-CoV-2 variants. Repertoires were generated with immunoSEQ multiplex PCR, while TCRdb's copy carries only in-frame clones and drops some. The sample holds approximately 400,000 clones, 83% seen once. Sequencing used peripheral blood, obtained in a trial of Ad26.COV2.S vaccine versus placebo. These receptors all come from a person between 18 and 65 years old who received the Ad26.COV2.S COVID-19 vaccine or a placebo. The CDR3 runs from the conserved cysteine through the conserved F or W. Fields, in order: clone size, D gene, V gene, J gene, CDR3 DNA, CDR3 protein. D genes are given only for firm matches. Clone size is not always given. Where it is, it says once, few, many or a class for expanded clones.

few	TRBD1	TRBV7-6	TRBJ2-2	TGTGCCAGCAGCTTAGCGACAGGGGACACCGGGGAGCTGTTTTTT	CASSLATGDTGELFF
.	TRBD1	TRBV4-2	TRBJ1-3	TGTGCCAGCAGCCACCCGCTGGGACAGGGGCCGCCGTCATGGGACACCATATATTTT	CASSHPLGQGPPSWDTIYF
.	.	TRBV7-6	TRBJ2-2	TGTGCCAGCAGCCCCCGGGGGCGAACCGGGGAGCTGTTTTTT	CASSPRGRTGELFF
.	.	TRBV6-1	TRBJ1-4	TGTGCCAGCAGTGAATCGGGTGGACAACGTCCTGAAAAACTGTTTTTT	CASSESGGQRPEKLFF
.	.	TRBV6-5	TRBJ2-7	TGTGCCAGCAGCCTCAGGACAGAAGATTACGAGCAGTACTTC	CASSLRTEDYEQYF
.	TRBD2	TRBV5-1	TRBJ2-3	TGCGCCAGCAGCTTTGAGGGCGGGGGGTCAGATACGCAGTATTTT	CASSFEGGGSDTQYF
.	.	TRBV19	TRBJ1-5	TGTGCCAGTAGTAAGGGCGGAGGCGGTAGCAATCAGCCCCAGCATTTT	CASSKGGGGSNQPQHF
many	.	TRBV2	TRBJ1-5	TGTGCCAGCAGCGATCTAACTACGGGCAATCAGCCCCAGCATTTT	CASSDLTTGNQPQHF
.	.	TRBV4-1	TRBJ1-6	TGCGCCAGCAGCCAAGGGCGGGCAGGGAGGTTTATTTCACCCCTCCACTTT	CASSQGRAGRFISPLHF
.	.	TRBV19	TRBJ1-3	TGTGCCAGTAGTATGGAGGCGGGGGGAAACACCATATATTTT	CASSMEAGGNTIYF
.	TRBD2	TRBV2	TRBJ2-1	TGTGCCAGCAGTGCTAGCGGGACGGATCACAATGAGCAGTTCTTC	CASSASGTDHNEQFF
.	.	TRBV5-1	TRBJ1-1	TGCGCCAGCAGCTTGGGACAAATGAACACTGAAGCTTTCTTT	CASSLGQMNTEAFF
.	.	TRBV28	TRBJ1-5	TGTGCCAGCAGTTTAGACAGGAATCAGCCCCAGCATTTT	CASSLDRNQPQHF
.	TRBD2	TRBV7-9	TRBJ2-7	TGTGCCAGCAGCTTAGATAGCGGGATTAACACCTACGAGCAGTACTTC	CASSLDSGINTYEQYF
.	.	TRBV21-1	TRBJ2-3	TGTGCCAGCAGCAAAGCGCGCACCCCAAGTATTCCGCGGAAGGCAGATACGCAGTATTTT	CASSKARTPSIPRKADTQYF
.	.	TRBV15	TRBJ2-1	TGTGCCACCAGGCGCAGGAGCCAGTATGAGCAGTTCTTC	CATRRRSQYEQFF
.	.	TRBV9	TRBJ2-7	TGTGCCAGCAGCGTAGCGGACGGTGCTTACGAGCAGTACTTC	CASSVADGAYEQYF
.	.	TRBV6-5	TRBJ2-3	TGTGCCACCCACCCTCGGGGCCGTACGCAGTATTTT	CATHPRGRTQYF
.	TRBD1	TRBV9	TRBJ2-7	TGTGCCAGCAGCCACAACAACAACAGGGGCCAACCCAGCGAGCAGTACTTC	CASSHNNNRGQPSEQYF
.	.	TRBV6-2/TRBV6-3	TRBJ1-2	TGTGCCAGCAGTTGGGGCCAGGGGAACCGTGGCTACACCTTC	CASSWGQGNRGYTF
.	TRBD2	TRBV19	TRBJ2-6	TGTGCCAGTAGTACCTCCCTAGCGGACTCTGGGGCCAACGTCCTGACTTTC	CASSTSLADSGANVLTF
.	.	TRBV5-1	TRBJ1-2	TGCGCCAGCAGCTTGGAAGGGGGAAGCTATGGCTACACCTTC	CASSLEGGSYGYTF
.	TRBD2	TRBV11-2	TRBJ2-3	TGTGCCAGCAGCTTAGCTAGCGGGGAGGATACGCAGTATTTT	CASSLASGEDTQYF
.	.	TRBV27	TRBJ2-4	TGTGCCAGCAGTTTTAGGGTTCTAGCCAAAAACATTCAGTACTTC	CASSFRVLAKNIQYF
.	.	TRBV5-1	TRBJ2-7	TGCGCCAGCAGCCGCGGGTCCGGACGGTCCTACGAGCAGTACTTC	CASSRGSGRSYEQYF
.	.	TRBV15	TRBJ1-5	TGTGCCACCAGCAGAGATGGGGGGAACCAGCCCCAGCATTTT	CATSRDGGNQPQHF
once	TRBD1	TRBV5-5	TRBJ1-2	TGTGCCAGCAGCTTGGGTTTCGGGACAGCATATGGCTACACCTTC	CASSLGFGTAYGYTF
.	.	TRBV24-1	TRBJ2-2	TGTGCCACCAGTGACCCCGTGGGACTTAACACCGGGGAGCTGTTTTTT	CATSDPVGLNTGELFF
.	TRBD2	TRBV18	TRBJ2-2	TGTGCCAGCTCATGGAGCGGGAGTGACACCGGGGAGCTGTTTTTT	CASSWSGSDTGELFF
.	.	TRBV20-1	TRBJ2-5	TGCAGTGCTAGTGGTCGAGGGCTCGAGACCCAGTACTTC	CSASGRGLETQYF
.	.	TRBV18	TRBJ1-1	TGTGCCAGCGCACCGGGGGAACACCAAGCTTTCTTT	CASAPGEHQAFF
.	TRBD2	TRBV6-5	TRBJ2-7	TGTGCCAGCAGTTACGGGGGGGACTTAACCTACGAGCAGTACTTC	CASSYGGDLTYEQYF
.	.	TRBV24-1	TRBJ1-4	TGTGCCACCAGTGCGTCTCCGGGTGAAAAACTGTTTTTT	CATSASPGEKLFF
.	TRBD2	TRBV7-6	TRBJ2-5	TGTGCCAGCAGCAGCCGTATTGAGCGGGAGGGACTGACCCAGTACTTC	CASSSRIEREGLTQYF
.	.	TRBV6-5	TRBJ2-7	TGTGCCAGCAGTTACTCGTCGGGATACATAACGGAGCAGTACTTC	CASSYSSGYITEQYF
.	.	TRBV24-1	TRBJ2-2	TGTGCCACCAGTGATCCCCGGGACGGGGGCACCGGGGAGCTGTTTTTT	CATSDPRDGGTGELFF
.	TRBD1	TRBV5-1	TRBJ1-4	TGCGCCAGCAGCTATTTGACAGGGGGAAGCGAAAAACTGTTTTTT	CASSYLTGGSEKLFF
.	.	TRBV23-1	TRBJ1-5	TGCGCCAGCAGTCAGCCCGACAGGCTTACTCATCAGCCCCAGCATTTT	CASSQPDRLTHQPQHF
.	TRBD2	TRBV2	TRBJ2-2	TGTGCCACGGGGGGACTAGCGGGAACCGGGGAGCTGTTTTTT	CATGGLAGTGELFF
.	.	TRBV3-1/TRBV3-2	TRBJ1-1	TGTGCCAGCAGCCCACCCATAGACAGCCGTGAAGCTTTCTTT	CASSPPIDSREAFF
.	TRBD1	TRBV9	TRBJ1-1	TGTGCCAGCAGCGTAGTAGGACAGGGGGACACTGAAGCTTTCTTT	CASSVVGQGDTEAFF
few	.	TRBV7-9	TRBJ1-6	TGTGCCAGCAGCGGTGGACAGAAAAGCCTCTCCTATAATTCACCCCTCCACTTT	CASSGGQKSLSYNSPLHF
.	.	TRBV9	TRBJ2-2	TGTGCCAGCAGCGTACTGGGGACGAACACCGGGGAGCTGTTTTTT	CASSVLGTNTGELFF
.	TRBD1	TRBV7-9	TRBJ1-1	TGTGCCAGCAGCTCTCAGGGGGGACACACTGAAGCTTTCTTT	CASSSQGGHTEAFF
.	.	TRBV2	TRBJ2-2	TGTGCCAGCCGAAGGGGGAGAGAAACCGGGGAGCTGTTTTTT	CASRRGRETGELFF
once	.	TRBV7-9	TRBJ1-1	TGTGCCAGCAGCTTAACAAGCAGACACACTGAAGCTTTCTTT	CASSLTSRHTEAFF
once	.	TRBV27	TRBJ1-1	TGTGCCAGCAGCCCCCTTCCCGAGAACACTGAAGCTTTCTTT	CASSPLPENTEAFF
.	.	TRBV19	TRBJ1-1	TGTGCCAGTAGTTGGTCCAGAAACACTGAAGCTTTCTTT	CASSWSRNTEAFF
.	TRBD2	TRBV7-2	TRBJ2-7	TGTGCCAGCACCTTGATCGGACTAGCGGGGGGGCCCCCGGGGGAGCAGTACTTC	CASTLIGLAGGPPGEQYF
few	.	TRBV12-3/TRBV12-4	TRBJ1-2	TGTGCCAGTCTAGGGATCCACTATGGCTACACCTTC	CASLGIHYGYTF
once	.	TRBV12-3/TRBV12-4	TRBJ1-1	TGTGCCAGCAGGCCCAGGACAGTTGAAGCTTTCTTT	CASRPRTVEAFF
.	.	TRBV4-3	TRBJ2-2	TGCGCCAGCAGCCAAGATCGGGCAGGGGTGAACGGGGAGCTGTTTTTT	CASSQDRAGVNGELFF
once	TRBD1	TRBV5-6	TRBJ2-1	TGTGCCAGCAGCCTCGGGACAGGGGATGAGCAGTTCTTC	CASSLGTGDEQFF
.	.	TRBV7-2	TRBJ2-2	TGTGCCAGCAGCCCCGGGACATGGAACACCGGGGAGCTGTTTTTT	CASSPGTWNTGELFF
.	TRBD2	TRBV3-1/TRBV3-2	TRBJ2-5	TGTGCCAGCAGCCATAGCGGGGCCGAGACCCAGTACTTC	CASSHSGAETQYF